This T cell receptor (beta chain) comes out of a study of T cell responses to AZD1222 COVID-19 vaccine. Of note for this clone: As yet, its antigen is unknown.

Study outcomes and limitations: Among spike-specific TCRs, nearly half reportedly target unmutated variant regions. Spike-specific TCR breadth and depth grew following two AZD1222 doses.

Some clones are missing from TCRdb's copy, which holds only in-frame ones; the method was immunoSEQ multiplex PCR. Counted here are about 150,000 clones, roughly 90% occurring once; the ten biggest clones make up under 7%. Germline V lookup: CDR1 GTSNPN, CDR2 SVGIG (reference sequence). V lost 2 bases to trimming and J lost 1 base, with 6 bases between them. The CDR3 is made up of 13 amino acids. The material sequenced was peripheral blood, taken on day 0 of MenACWY control vaccination. The receptor was derived from an adult in good health. V gene TRBV30 combines with J gene TRBJ1-3; D is unresolved. The CDR3 is CAWSYSSGNTIYF. As DNA, the CDR3 is TGTGCCTGGAGTTACTCATCTGGAAACACCATATATTTT.